This T cell receptor (beta chain) was retrieved from a study of T cells in Graves' hyperthyroidism and ophthalmopathy. The study, taken as a whole, reports: Most expanded thyroid clonotypes above 0.001 recurred in blood.

In this sample, this clonotype turned up a few times. What it binds is unknown. The study excluded patients with uncontrolled infection, other autoimmune disease, pregnancy or lactation. In making diagnoses, clinical symptoms, serum thyroxine and TRAb, thyroid ultrasound and orbital computed tomography were all used. The authors obtained PBMCs from 7.5 to 10 ml of fresh peripheral blood. RNA transcripts gave rise to amplified TCR beta CDR3 regions. In the first-round RT-PCR of the TCR CDR3, the HTBI primer set was used. TCRdb recomputed calls from the multiplex PCR reads with MiXCR, one row per CDR3 protein. The sample carries some 550,000 distinct CDR3 sequences, roughly a sixth recorded once. Input material: blood. The clonotype comes from a woman aged 40-49 years with Graves' ophthalmopathy.

The CDR3 sequence is CASSQDLGREQYF. The DNA for the CDR3 is TGTGCCAGCAGCCAAGATTTGGGAAGGGAGCAGTACTTC. The V gene is TRBV4-2, the J gene TRBJ2-7; D is undetermined. CDR1 is LGHNA, CDR2 YNFKEQ, per germline. Trimming removed 0 bases from V and 7 bases from J, with 10 bases in between. This CDR3 spans 13 amino acids.